What follows describes a single TCR beta chain. The target antigen is unknown. This CDR3 spans 17 amino acids. Germline lookup yields CDR1 ENHRY and CDR2 SYGVKD. V was pared by 10 bases and J by 2 bases, with 18 bases of the junction left unmatched. It was with 60 Vbeta and 13 Jbeta primers that the PCR ran. Profiling relied on immunoSEQ multiplex PCR, and the TCRdb table lists in-frame clones only, not all of them. The sample shows 100,000 to 150,000 clones, under 90% of them seen only once. This specimen belongs to a study of cytomegalovirus exposure and HLA in healthy donors. Study-wide results and caveats: For cytomegalovirus status, the classifier reportedly gave diagnoses with high specificity and sensitivity. Per published accounts, TCR beta sequences correctly predicted the HLA-A and HLA-B alleles of most subjects. Near-uniform donor sequencing depth was presumed by presence/absence analyses. Most TCR sequences were uncommon, yet certain public TCRs appeared in many donors.

The sequenced sample was PBMCs. This receptor was taken from a man aged 18 to 29 in good health and CMV-seronegative. The chain recombines TRBV10-3 with TRBJ1-1; TRBD1 agrees at 8 bases. The CDR3 nucleotides read TGTGCCACTAACATTTGGGACAGGATCCAAGTCAACACTGAAGCTTTCTTT. This codes for CATNIWDRIQVNTEAFF.